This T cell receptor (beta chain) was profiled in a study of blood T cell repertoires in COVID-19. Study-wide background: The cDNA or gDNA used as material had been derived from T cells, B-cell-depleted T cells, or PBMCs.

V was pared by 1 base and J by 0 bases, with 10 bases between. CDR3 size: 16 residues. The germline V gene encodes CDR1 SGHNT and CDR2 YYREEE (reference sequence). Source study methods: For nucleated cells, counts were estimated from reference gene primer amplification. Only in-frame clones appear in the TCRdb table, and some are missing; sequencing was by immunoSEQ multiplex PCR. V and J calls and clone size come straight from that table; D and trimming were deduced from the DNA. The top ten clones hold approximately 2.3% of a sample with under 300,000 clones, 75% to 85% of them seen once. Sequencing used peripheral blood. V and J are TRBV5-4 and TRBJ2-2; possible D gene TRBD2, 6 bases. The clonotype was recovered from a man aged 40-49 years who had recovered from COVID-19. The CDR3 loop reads CASSLMTGANTGELFF. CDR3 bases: TGTGCCAGCAGCTTGATGACGGGGGCGAACACCGGGGAGCTGTTTTTT.